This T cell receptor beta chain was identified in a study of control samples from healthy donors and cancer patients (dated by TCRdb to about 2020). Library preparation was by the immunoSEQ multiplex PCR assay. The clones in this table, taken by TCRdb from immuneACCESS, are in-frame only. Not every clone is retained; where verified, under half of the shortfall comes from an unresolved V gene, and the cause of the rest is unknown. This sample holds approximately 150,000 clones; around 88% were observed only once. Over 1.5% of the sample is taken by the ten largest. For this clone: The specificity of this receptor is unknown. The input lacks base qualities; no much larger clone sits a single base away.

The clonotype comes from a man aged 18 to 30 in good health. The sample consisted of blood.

This receptor has the CDR3 CATSDFGSGTLGNEQFF. The bases are TGTGCCACCAGTGATTTTGGGTCAGGGACCTTAGGCAATGAGCAGTTCTTC. The chain is made from TRBV24-1 and TRBJ2-1; the D assignment is uncertain and may be TRBD1 or TRBD2, with 5 bases supporting each. The germline ends are 18 bases apart after V is trimmed by 1 base and J by 6 bases. The CDR3 has 17 amino acids, counting the end cysteine and phenylalanine. Only the CDR3 part of the read is kept: 51 bases, read in frame from the first base. From a lookup of the germline V gene, CDR1 and CDR2 are KGHDR and SFDVKD.